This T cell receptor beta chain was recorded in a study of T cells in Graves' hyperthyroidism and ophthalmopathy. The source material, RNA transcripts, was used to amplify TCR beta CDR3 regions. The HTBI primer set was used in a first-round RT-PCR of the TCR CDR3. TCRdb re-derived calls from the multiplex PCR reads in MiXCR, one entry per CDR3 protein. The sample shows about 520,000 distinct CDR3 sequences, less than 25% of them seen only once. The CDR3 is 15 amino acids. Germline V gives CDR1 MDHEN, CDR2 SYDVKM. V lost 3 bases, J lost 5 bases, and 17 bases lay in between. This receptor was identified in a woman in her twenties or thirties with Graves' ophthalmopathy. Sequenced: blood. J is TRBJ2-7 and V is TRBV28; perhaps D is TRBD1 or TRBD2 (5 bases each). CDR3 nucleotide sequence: TGTGCCAGCAGTTTCCCTACCGGGACCCCTAACGAGCAGTACTTC. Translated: CASSFPTGTPNEQYF.